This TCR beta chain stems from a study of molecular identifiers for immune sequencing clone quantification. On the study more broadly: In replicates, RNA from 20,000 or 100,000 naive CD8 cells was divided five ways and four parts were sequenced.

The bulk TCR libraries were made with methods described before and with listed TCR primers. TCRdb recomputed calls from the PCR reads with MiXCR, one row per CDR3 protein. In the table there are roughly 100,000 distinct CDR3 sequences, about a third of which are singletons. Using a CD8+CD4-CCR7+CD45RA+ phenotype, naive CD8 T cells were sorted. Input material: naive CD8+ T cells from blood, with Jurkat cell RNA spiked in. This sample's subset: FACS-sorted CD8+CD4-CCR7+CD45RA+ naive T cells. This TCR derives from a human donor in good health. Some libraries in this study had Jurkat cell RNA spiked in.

The CDR3 DNA sequence: TGTGCCAGCCTAGGAGCTGGCGGGAGGGGGAGTTCAGATACGCAGTATTTT. The encoded protein is CASLGAGGRGSSDTQYF. The chain links TRBV11-2 to TRBJ2-3; TRBD2 matches at 9 bases. The CDR3 spans 17 residues. Per the germline V gene, CDR1 is SGHAT and CDR2 is FQNNGV. Trimming removed 8 bases from V and 4 bases from J; junction bases left unmatched: 16.